This T cell receptor (beta chain) is drawn from a study of human T cells and chemical hapten exposure. Notes on the study in general: Among expanded TCRs, significantly more large CDR3 similarity clusters formed than among controls. The donors suffered from alopecia, so their immune response may not match that of healthy people.

TCRdb used MiXCR to reprocess the RACE reads, holding one entry per CDR3 protein. In the table there are some 39,000 distinct CDR3 sequences, over 7.5% of which are singletons. The time point denotes: patch test 3, about 24 weeks after DPC sensitization. Specified treatment: therapeutic diphenylcyclopropenone sensitization with weekly scalp DPC. The authors extracted total RNA from unfractionated whole blood. This clonotype appeared a few times. Its target is unknown. The length of the CDR3 is 16 residues. Germline lookup yields CDR1 KGHDR and CDR2 SFDVKD. V lost 3 bases and J lost 8; bases outside the gene matches: 12.

This sample comprised whole blood, obtained in connection with sensitization to the hapten diphenylcyclopropenone (DPC). The source of this sequence is a middle-aged man with alopecia areata. Some clones in this sample may be carry-over from other donors' samples. This chain connects TRBV24-1 to TRBJ1-5; 7 bases are a match to TRBD1. CDR3 DNA sequence: TGTGCCACCAGTGATGCGAGACAGGGCCGGGGGAAGCCCCAGCATTTT. This gives the protein CATSDARQGRGKPQHF.